Below are 29 T cell receptor beta chains sequenced from a single sample in a study of T cell repertoires in cytomegalovirus infection. One entry per CDR3 protein, called by TCRdb with MiXCR from the reads. Here the sample spans 450,000 to 600,000 distinct CDR3 sequences, around 35% being singletons. For these receptors, no antigen is known. Sequences were derived from cultured PBMCs, sampled from culture after CMV antigen stimulation. Every receptor here comes from a human donor in good health (CMV status not recorded). Some clones in this sample may be carry-over from other donors' samples.

The gene calls are TRBV7-2 and TRBJ2-7, with 11 positions matching TRBD2. There are 15 residues in the CDR3. Germline CDR1 reads SGHTA; CDR2 reads FQGNSA. The V segment lost 0 bases and the J segment 4 bases; nucleotides outside the gene matches: 2. In nucleotides, the CDR3 is TGTGCCAGCAGCTTAGCGCTAGCGGGAGGATACGAGCAGTACTTC. Its protein is CASSLALAGGYEQYF.

The chain is built from TRBV4-1 and TRBJ2-1, with 11 bases matching TRBD2. The CDR3 is 17 residues long. V was clipped by 0 bases and J by 8 bases; unmatched bases: 9. Germline values: CDR1 MGHRA, CDR2 YSYEKL. CDR3 region: CASSQDRETSGRDEQFF. The CDR3 DNA is TGCGCCAGCAGCCAAGATAGGGAAACTAGCGGGAGAGATGAGCAGTTCTTC.

Here the CDR3 DNA reads TGCAGTGCTGTACGACTAGCGGGGGAAGAGACCCAGTACTTC. It is translated as CSAVRLAGEETQYF. The V call is TRBV20-1, the J call TRBJ2-5, with TRBD2 matching 12 bases. Germline loops: CDR1 DFQATT, CDR2 SNEGSKA (reference sequence). J lost 3 bases, V lost 5 bases, and 4 bases had no gene match. This CDR3 has 14 residues.

In its sample, this clonotype was seen a few times. The chain employs TRBV6-2 or TRBV6-3 and TRBJ1-1; D gene unclear. Germline CDR1 and CDR2: MNHEY and SVGEGT. The V gene lost 0 bases and the J gene lost 10 bases, with 9 bases spanning the gap. The CDR3 consists of 12 residues. Written as DNA, the CDR3 is TGTGCCAGCAGTTACTCGATGCTGGCAGCTTTCTTT. Translating it yields CASSYSMLAAFF.

This clonotype was detected many times. The chain combines TRBV7-2 with TRBJ2-7; 7 bases are a match to TRBD1. J was trimmed by 0 bases and V by 4 bases; bases with no gene match: 9. Germline V lookup: CDR1 SGHTA, CDR2 FQGNSA. The CDR3 spans 16 residues. This CDR3 is CASSYSGTASSYEQYV. CDR3 bases: TGTGCCAGCAGCTATTCCGGGACAGCGAGCTCCTACGAGCAGTACGTC.

This clonotype was observed a handful of times. The genes are TRBV28 and TRBJ2-1; TRBD2 agrees at 9 bases. V lost 2 bases to trimming and J lost 4 bases; unmatched junction nucleotides: 6. Germline assignment: CDR1 MDHEN and CDR2 SYDVKM. CDR3 length equals 16 residues. CDR3 nucleotide sequence: TGTGCCAGCAGTTTAACGGCTAGCGGGAATTACAATGAGCAGTTCTTC. It codes for CASSLTASGNYNEQFF.

This chain links TRBV28 with TRBJ2-7, with a tentative D call TRBD2 (6 bases). Trimming shortened V by 3 bases and J by 3 bases, and 15 bases separated the two germline ends. The CDR3 contains 15 residues. Germline values: CDR1 MDHEN, CDR2 SYDVKM. CDR3 DNA: TGTGCCAGCAGTTTTGGAGGAGCCGGGGGCTACGAGCAGTACTTC. Translated, it gives CASSFGGAGGYEQYF.

In its sample, this clonotype was seen many times. The V call is TRBV4-2, the J call TRBJ2-1; 10 bases agree with TRBD2. The V segment lost 1 base and the J segment 5 bases; nucleotides outside the gene matches: 2. This CDR3 region has 15 residues. The germline gives CDR1 LGHNA, CDR2 YNFKEQ. The CDR3 reads CASSQGTSGNNEQFF. The CDR3 DNA reads as TGTGCCAGCAGCCAAGGGACTAGCGGAAACAATGAGCAGTTCTTC.

CDR3 in amino acids: CASSVGPETQYF. DNA of the CDR3: TGTGCCAGCAGCGTAGGGCCGGAGACCCAGTACTTC. V is TRBV9 and J is TRBJ2-5; the D is unclear. Germline lookup yields CDR1 SGDLS and CDR2 YYNGEE. V was pared by 0 bases and J by 5 bases, with 5 bases between. The CDR3 contains 12 residues.

V is TRBV27 and J is TRBJ1-1; tentatively, D is TRBD1 (5 bases). There are 15 residues in the CDR3. Germline lookup yields CDR1 MNHEY and CDR2 SMNVEV (reference sequence). Trimming removed 4 bases from V and 2 bases from J, with 14 bases in between. The CDR3 DNA reads TGTGCCAGCAGTTGGAGGGCAGGGTCTAACACTGAAGCTTTCTTT. It encodes CASSWRAGSNTEAFF.

This chain connects TRBV5-6 to TRBJ2-1; perhaps TRBD1 as D (6 bases). The CDR3 contains 15 residues. Trimming took off 4 bases at V and 6 bases at J, with 17 bases between the two ends. Per germline, CDR1 SGHDT and CDR2 YYEEEE. As DNA, the CDR3 is TGTGCCAGCAGCGATCCGGGACATTGGGGCAATGAGCAGTTCTTC. Translated, it gives CASSDPGHWGNEQFF.

This clonotype was counted at least ten times. The chain uses TRBV7-8 and TRBJ2-3; D is tentatively TRBD1 or TRBD2 (5 bases each). The CDR3 has 18 residues. CDR1 and CDR2 from the germline V gene are SGHVS and FQNEAQ. Trimming stripped 10 bases from V and 2 bases from J, with 28 bases between. The CDR3 nucleotides read TGTGCCATCCACGATTTTAAGATGTTGGGGGAGACCACAGATACGCAGTATTTT. Its protein product is CAIHDFKMLGETTDTQYF.

This clonotype was recorded a few times. V and J are TRBV5-5 and TRBJ1-2; D not certain. The germline CDR1 and CDR2 sequences are SGHKS and YYEKEE (reference sequence). V was clipped by 0 bases and J by 8 bases, with 14 bases between them. The CDR3 is 14 amino acids. Here the CDR3 reads CASSLERVDEGYTF. The CDR3 DNA sequence: TGTGCCAGCAGCTTGGAACGGGTAGACGAGGGCTACACCTTC. Together with reference TRBV5-5 and TRBJ1-2, the CDR3 gives the full variable domain: DAGVTQSPTHLIKTRGQQVTLRCSPISGHKSVSWYQQVLGQGPQFIFQYYEKEERGRGNFPDRFSARQFPNYSSELNVNALLLGDSALYLCASSLERVDEGYTFGSGTRLTVV.

The sample holds many counts of this clonotype. V is TRBV13 and J is TRBJ2-7; TRBD1 matches at 7 bases. CDR1 and CDR2 (germline): PRHDT, FYEKMQ (reference sequence). The length of the CDR3 is 13 residues. J was trimmed by 3 bases and V by 4 bases; bases with no gene match: 3. DNA of the CDR3: TGTGCCAGCAGCTCGAGGGGGCTCTACGAGCAGTACTTC. Translation gives CASSSRGLYEQYF.

The chain couples TRBV6-2 or TRBV6-3 to TRBJ2-7; D possibly matches TRBD1 or TRBD2 (5 bases each). The CDR3 is made up of 13 amino acids. Germline CDR1 reads MNHEY; CDR2 reads SVGEGT. CDR3 sequence (DNA): TGTGCCAGCAGTAACTCCGGGACCCAGGTCTGGGTCGTC. Amino acid sequence: CASSNSGTQVWVV.

The chain is built from TRBV2 and TRBJ1-1; D possibly corresponds to TRBD1 (6 bases). Trimming cost V 10 bases and J 4 bases, with 19 bases left between them. Looked up from germline, CDR1 is SNHLY and CDR2 is FYNNEI. CDR3 length: 14 amino acids. In DNA, the CDR3 is TGTGCCACCTCCCAAGGGGGGCTCTTCACTGAAGCTTTCTTT. This sequence encodes CATSQGGLFTEAFF.

The rearrangement links TRBV6-6 to TRBJ1-4; D is ambiguous. The CDR3 is 15 residues long. CDR1 MNHNY and CDR2 SVGAGI come from the germline V gene (reference sequence). The ends were cut back, 6 bases at V and 3 bases at J, with 14 bases in the middle. The CDR3 region has the DNA TGTGCCAGCAGCTTGACTGGGGTGGCTAATGAAAAACTGTTTTTT. It translates to CASSLTGVANEKLFF.

This clonotype has a handful of counts. The chain carries TRBV4-1 and TRBJ1-2; a possible D gene is TRBD1 (6 bases). This CDR3 contains 15 residues. CDR1 MGHRA and CDR2 YSYEKL come from the germline V gene. V was clipped by 0 bases and J by 8 bases, with 16 bases between them. The CDR3 coding sequence is TGCGCCAGCAGCCAAGATCCAGGGGTGCCGAGAGGCTACACCTTC. Its protein is CASSQDPGVPRGYTF.

This clonotype was seen ten or more times. The chain has TRBV28 and TRBJ1-6; the D is unclear. Germline CDR1 and CDR2: MDHEN and SYDVKM. This CDR3 has 14 residues. Trimming took 7 bases from V and 11 from J, leaving 18 bases between them. The chain's CDR3 is CASTLGGSGAPLHF. CDR3 in DNA: TGTGCCAGCACCCTCGGCGGTTCCGGGGCACCCCTCCACTTT.

This clonotype was seen more than once but under ten times. The chain links TRBV7-9 to TRBJ2-5, with 10 nucleotides matching TRBD2. Trimming took 5 bases from V and 1 from J; bases not matched to a gene: 10. This CDR3 is built from 17 residues. From germline, CDR1 is SEHNR and CDR2 FQNEAQ (reference sequence). The CDR3 loop reads CASSDSTSGPSQETQYF. The CDR3 coding sequence is TGTGCCAGCAGCGACTCGACTAGCGGGCCATCCCAAGAGACCCAGTACTTC.

The chain joins TRBV14 to TRBJ2-1; TRBD2 matches 8 bases. The germline V gene encodes CDR1 SGHDN and CDR2 FVKESK. The length of the CDR3 is 19 residues. J gave up 5 bases and V 0 bases, and 15 bases lay outside the gene matches. This chain's CDR3 is CASSQDERLSGSFHNEQFF. Written as DNA, the CDR3 is TGTGCCAGCAGCCAAGACGAACGATTGAGCGGGAGCTTCCACAATGAGCAGTTCTTC.

This chain links TRBV6-5 with TRBJ2-3, with no clear D. The CDR3 has 17 residues. Germline values: CDR1 MNHEY, CDR2 SVGAGI. The V and J ends lost 2 bases and 0 bases respectively, with 15 bases between them. The CDR3 DNA follows: TGTGCCAGCAGTTACAAAAGGACCTCTTGGAGCACAGATACGCAGTATTTT. It is translated as CASSYKRTSWSTDTQYF.

This clonotype was counted between two and nine times. The V call is TRBV7-2, the J call TRBJ2-1; the D is unclear. V lost 1 base, J lost 9 bases, and 10 bases lay in between. Germline CDR1 reads SGHTA; CDR2 reads FQGNSA. This CDR3 region has 13 residues. CDR3 nucleotide sequence: TGTGCCAGCAGCTTAGTGGAAGGCGGTGAGCAGTTCTTC. Translated: CASSLVEGGEQFF.

The V and J genes are TRBV7-4 and TRBJ2-3; possibly TRBD1 for D (5 bases). Germline CDR1 reads SGHVT; CDR2 reads SQSDAQ. The CDR3 totals 13 residues. Between the trimmed V and J ends, which lost 6 bases and 6 bases, there was a span of 13 bases. The CDR3 region is CASRRRTPDTQYF. The CDR3 DNA is TGTGCCAGCAGACGACGGACACCTGATACGCAGTATTTT.

This clonotype was observed at least ten times. This chain links TRBV7-2 with TRBJ1-5; D not resolved. V lost 6 bases and J 10 bases, leaving 16 bases between the germline ends. The CDR3 consists of 13 residues. Germline CDR1 reads SGHTA; CDR2 reads FQGNSA. As DNA, the CDR3 is TGTGCCAGCAGTGTGACGGCCCAAAGTCCCCAGCATTTT. Translated, it gives CASSVTAQSPQHF. Using reference TRBV7-2 and TRBJ1-5 for the parts outside the CDR3, the full variable domain is GAGVSQSPSNKVTEKGKDVELRCDPISGHTALYWYRQSLGQGLEFLIYFQGNSAPDKSGLPSDRFSAERTGGSVSTLTIQRTQQEDSAVYLCASSVTAQSPQHFGDGTRLSIL.

With regard to this clonotype: It is likely a read error: a sequence one base away is far more abundant. This sequence joins TRBV7-2 and TRBJ1-2; 9 nucleotides agree with TRBD1. CDR1 is SGHTA, CDR2 FQGNSA, per germline. The CDR3 length is 13 residues. Written as DNA, the CDR3 is TGTGTCAGCAGCCTAGGACAGGGGTATGGCTACACCTTC. Its protein is CVSSLGQGYGYTF.

This clonotype came up many times. The chain has TRBV7-9 and TRBJ2-7; maybe TRBD1 (5 bases). From germline, CDR1 is SEHNR and CDR2 FQNEAQ (reference sequence). V lost 5 bases and J 6 bases, leaving 17 bases between the germline ends. The CDR3 contains 14 residues. As DNA, the CDR3 is TGTGCCAGCAGCCCCACGGGTAGGGGTACCGAGCAGTACTTC. It translates to CASSPTGRGTEQYF.

This clonotype has only a few counts. The chain employs TRBV5-8 and TRBJ1-6, with 8 bases lining up with TRBD1. This CDR3 is built from 17 residues. Germline CDR1 reads SGHTS; CDR2 reads YDEGEE. The trim removed 0 bases at V and 9 bases at J, leaving 11 bases unmatched. This CDR3 reads CASSLEGTGGGRSPLHF. For the CDR3, the DNA is TGTGCCAGCAGCTTGGAAGGGACAGGAGGTGGTCGTTCACCCCTCCACTTT.

This clonotype was counted between two and nine times. This chain joins TRBV7-2 and TRBJ2-3; 7 positions match TRBD1. Per the germline V gene, CDR1 is SGHTA and CDR2 is FQGNSA. This CDR3 region has 14 residues. With 11 bases clipped from V and 2 bases from J, the junction kept 10 bases outside the gene matches. CDR3 in DNA: TGTGCCTCACAGACGGGACAGATCACAGATACGCAGTATTTT. It is translated as CASQTGQITDTQYF.